These 4 T cell receptor beta chains were sequenced from one sample in a study of Graves' ophthalmopathy and Graves' hyperthyroidism. The sequenced template was RNA, covering the TCR beta CDR3 region. RT-PCR with HTBI primers came first, then second-round multiplex PCR. MiXCR was run by TCRdb on the multiplex PCR reads, yielding one entry per CDR3 protein. The sample includes approximately 330,000 distinct CDR3 sequences, 15% to 20% of them seen just once. Sequencing input: peripheral blood. Receptors originate from an adult man with Graves' ophthalmopathy.

This clonotype was counted at least ten times. The chain couples TRBV6-1 to TRBJ1-2; the match to TRBD1 covers 10 bases. Germline assignment: CDR1 MNHNS and CDR2 SASEGT. The CDR3 loop spans 15 amino acids. The V and J ends lost 3 bases and 3 bases, in that order; junction bases with no gene match: 4. CDR3 sequence: CASSDRDRGHYGYTF. The CDR3 DNA sequence: TGTGCCAGCAGTGACCGGGACAGGGGCCACTATGGCTACACCTTC.

A few counts support this clonotype. The chain couples TRBV6-2 or TRBV6-3 to TRBJ2-7; 8 nucleotides agree with TRBD2. The CDR3 loop spans 15 amino acids. V lost 6 bases to trimming and J lost 3 bases; unmatched junction nucleotides: 10. Germline CDR1 is MNHEY and CDR2 is SVGEGT. CDR3 bases: TGTGCCAGCAGCCCAGGACTAGCAGTCCTCTACGAGCAGTACTTC. Protein sequence: CASSPGLAVLYEQYF.

This clonotype came up many times. DNA of the CDR3: TGTGCCAGTAGTGGGGACAGAGCTAAGAACTATGGCTACACCTTC. It translates to CASSGDRAKNYGYTF. This chain connects TRBV19 to TRBJ1-2, with 7 bases aligning to TRBD1. V lost 5 bases, J lost 2 bases, and 8 bases stayed unmatched. Looked up from germline, CDR1 is LNHDA and CDR2 is SQIVND (reference sequence). The CDR3 has 15 residues.

This clonotype was picked up many times. The rearrangement joins TRBV6-2 or TRBV6-3 to TRBJ1-2, with D uncertain. This CDR3 comprises 13 residues. V dropped 8 bases and J dropped 4 bases, with 14 bases sitting between them. Germline loops: CDR1 MNHEY, CDR2 SVGEGT. The CDR3 sequence: CASRRTNFYGYTF. CDR3 bases: TGTGCCAGCCGTAGAACAAACTTCTATGGCTACACCTTC.